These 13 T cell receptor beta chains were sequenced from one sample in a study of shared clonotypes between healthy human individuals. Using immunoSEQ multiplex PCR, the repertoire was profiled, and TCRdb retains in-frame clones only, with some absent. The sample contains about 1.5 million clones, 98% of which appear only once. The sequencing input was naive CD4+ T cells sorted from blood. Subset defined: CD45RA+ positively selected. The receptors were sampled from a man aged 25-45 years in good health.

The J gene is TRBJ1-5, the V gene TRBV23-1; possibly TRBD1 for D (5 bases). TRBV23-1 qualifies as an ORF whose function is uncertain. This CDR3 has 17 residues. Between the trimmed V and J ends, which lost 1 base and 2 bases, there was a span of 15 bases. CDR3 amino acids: CASSQYRGNEGNQPQHF. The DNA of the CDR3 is TGCGCCAGCAGTCAATATCGGGGCAACGAGGGCAATCAGCCCCAGCATTTT.

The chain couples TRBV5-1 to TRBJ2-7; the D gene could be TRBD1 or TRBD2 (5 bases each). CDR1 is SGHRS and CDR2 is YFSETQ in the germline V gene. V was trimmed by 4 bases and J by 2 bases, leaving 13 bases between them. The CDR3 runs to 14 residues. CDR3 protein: CASSRDPLAYEQYF. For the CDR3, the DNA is TGCGCCAGCAGCCGGGACCCTTTGGCCTACGAGCAGTACTTC.

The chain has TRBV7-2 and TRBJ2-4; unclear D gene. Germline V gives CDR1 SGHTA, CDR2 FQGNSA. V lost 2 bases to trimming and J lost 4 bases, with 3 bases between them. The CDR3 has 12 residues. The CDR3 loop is CASSLQKNIQYF. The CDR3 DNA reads TGTGCCAGCAGCTTACAGAAAAACATTCAGTACTTC.

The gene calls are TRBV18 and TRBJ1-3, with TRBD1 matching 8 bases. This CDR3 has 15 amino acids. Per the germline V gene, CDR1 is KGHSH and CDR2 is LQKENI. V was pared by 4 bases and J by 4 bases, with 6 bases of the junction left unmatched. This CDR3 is CASSRDRTVGNTIYF. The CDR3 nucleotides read TGTGCCAGCTCACGGGACAGGACGGTCGGAAACACCATATATTTT.

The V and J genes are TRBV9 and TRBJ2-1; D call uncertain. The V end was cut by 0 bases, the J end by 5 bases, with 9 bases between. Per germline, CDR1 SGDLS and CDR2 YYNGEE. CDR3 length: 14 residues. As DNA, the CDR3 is TGTGCCAGCAGCGTAGGTCCGCAGAACAATGAGCAGTTCTTC. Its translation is CASSVGPQNNEQFF.

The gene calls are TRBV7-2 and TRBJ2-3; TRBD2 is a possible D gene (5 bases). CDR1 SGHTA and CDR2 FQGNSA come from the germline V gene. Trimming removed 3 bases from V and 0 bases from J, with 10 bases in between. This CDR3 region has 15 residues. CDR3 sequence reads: CASSFGSVSTDTQYF. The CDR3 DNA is TGTGCCAGCAGCTTCGGTAGCGTAAGCACAGATACGCAGTATTTT.

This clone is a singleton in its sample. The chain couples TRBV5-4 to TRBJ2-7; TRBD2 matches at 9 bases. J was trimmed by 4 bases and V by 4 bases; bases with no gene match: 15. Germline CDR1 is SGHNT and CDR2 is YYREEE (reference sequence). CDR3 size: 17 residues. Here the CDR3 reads CASSVGTATSGPYEQYF. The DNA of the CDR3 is TGTGCCAGCAGCGTCGGGACAGCGACTAGCGGACCATACGAGCAGTACTTC.

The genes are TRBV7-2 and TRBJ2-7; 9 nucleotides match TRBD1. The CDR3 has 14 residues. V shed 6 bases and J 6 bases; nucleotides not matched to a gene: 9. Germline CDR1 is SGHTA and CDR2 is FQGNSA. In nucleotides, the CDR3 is TGTGCCAGCAGATCGGGACAGGGTTATGGCGAGCAGTACTTC. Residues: CASRSGQGYGEQYF.

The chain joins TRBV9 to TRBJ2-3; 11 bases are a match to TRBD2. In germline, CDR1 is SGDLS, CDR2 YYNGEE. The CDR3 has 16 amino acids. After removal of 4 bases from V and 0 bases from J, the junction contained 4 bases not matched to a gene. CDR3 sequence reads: CASSTWTSGSTDTQYF. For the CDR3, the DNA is TGTGCCAGCAGCACCTGGACTAGCGGGAGCACAGATACGCAGTATTTT. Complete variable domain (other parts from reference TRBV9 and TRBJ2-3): DSGVTQTPKHLITATGQRVTLRCSPRSGDLSVYWYQQSLDQGLQFLIQYYNGEERAKGNILERFSAQQFPDLHSELNLSSLELGDSALYFCASSTWTSGSTDTQYFGPGTRLTVL.

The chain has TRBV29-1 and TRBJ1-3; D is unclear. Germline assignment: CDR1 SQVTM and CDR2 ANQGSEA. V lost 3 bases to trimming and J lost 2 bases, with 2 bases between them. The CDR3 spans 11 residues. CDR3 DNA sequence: TGCAGCGTTGACGCTGGAAACACCATATATTTT. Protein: CSVDAGNTIYF.

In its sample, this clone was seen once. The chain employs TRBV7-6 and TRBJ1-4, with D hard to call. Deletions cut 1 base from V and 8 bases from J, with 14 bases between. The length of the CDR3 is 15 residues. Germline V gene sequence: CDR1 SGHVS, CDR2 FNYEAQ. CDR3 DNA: TGTGCCAGCAGCTTAGATGGCGGGATCGGGGAAAAACTGTTTTTT. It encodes CASSLDGGIGEKLFF.

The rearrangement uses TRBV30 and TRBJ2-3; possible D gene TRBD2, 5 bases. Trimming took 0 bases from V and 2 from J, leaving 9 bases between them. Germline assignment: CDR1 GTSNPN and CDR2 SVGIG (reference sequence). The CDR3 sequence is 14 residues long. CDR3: CAWSVKAVTDTQYF. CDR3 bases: TGTGCCTGGAGTGTGAAAGCGGTCACAGATACGCAGTATTTT.

The CDR3 DNA follows: TGTGCCAGCTCACCTCCGGGACAGGGGGCACGGGAGACCCAGTACTTC. Translated, it gives CASSPPGQGARETQYF. V is TRBV18 and J is TRBJ2-5; TRBD1 matches at 12 bases. Germline assignment: CDR1 KGHSH and CDR2 LQKENI. The length of the CDR3 is 16 residues. With V trimmed by 3 bases and J by 5 bases, 7 bases remained unmatched. Full variable domain (remainder filled in from reference TRBV18 and TRBJ2-5): NAGVMQNPRHLVRRRGQEARLRCSPMKGHSHVYWYRQLPEEGLKFMVYLQKENIIDESGMPKERFSAEFPKEGPSILRIQQVVRGDSAAYFCASSPPGQGARETQYFGPGTRLLVL.